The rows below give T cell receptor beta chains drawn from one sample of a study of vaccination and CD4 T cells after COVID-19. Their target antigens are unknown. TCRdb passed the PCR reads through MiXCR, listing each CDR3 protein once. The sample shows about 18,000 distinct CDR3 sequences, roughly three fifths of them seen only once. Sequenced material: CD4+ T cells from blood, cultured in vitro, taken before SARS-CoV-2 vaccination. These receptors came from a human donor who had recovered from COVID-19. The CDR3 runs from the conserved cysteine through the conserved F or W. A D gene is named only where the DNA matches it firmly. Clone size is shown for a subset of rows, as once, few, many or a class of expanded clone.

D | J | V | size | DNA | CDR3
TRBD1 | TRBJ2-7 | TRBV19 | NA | TGTGCCAGTAGCCAGGGGACAGGGGCTTACTACGAGCAGTACTTC | CASSQGTGAYYEQYF
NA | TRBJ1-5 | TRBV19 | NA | TGTGCCAGTGGGGGGCAGACTGATAGCAATCAGCCCCAGCATTTT | CASGGQTDSNQPQHF
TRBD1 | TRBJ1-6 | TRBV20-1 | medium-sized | TGCAGTGCTGACAGGGGGCATAATTCACCCCTCCACTTT | CSADRGHNSPLHF
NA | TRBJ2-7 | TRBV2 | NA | TGTGCCAGCAGTATGGGGGCCGGGCGCTACGAGCAGTACTTC | CASSMGAGRYEQYF
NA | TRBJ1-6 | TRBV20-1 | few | TGCAGTGCTCTGACTCAATATAATTCACCCCTCCACTTT | CSALTQYNSPLHF
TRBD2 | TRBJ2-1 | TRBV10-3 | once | TGTGCCATCAGTGTAGCGGGAGGTCCCGATGAGCAGTTCTTC | CAISVAGGPDEQFF
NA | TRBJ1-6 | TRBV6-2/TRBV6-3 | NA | TGTGCCAGCAGTTATTCAGGGGCGAAAGATAATTCACCCCTCCACTTT | CASSYSGAKDNSPLHF
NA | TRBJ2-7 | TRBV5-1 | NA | TGCGCCAGCAGTGCCGGACTGTACGAGCAGTACTTC | CASSAGLYEQYF
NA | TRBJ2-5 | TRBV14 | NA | TGTGCCAGCAGCCAAGCAACGTACCAAGAGACCCAGTACTTC | CASSQATYQETQYF
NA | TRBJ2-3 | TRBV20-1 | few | TGCAGTGCCCCGACCAGAGGACGAAGCACAGATACGCAGTATTTT | CSAPTRGRSTDTQYF
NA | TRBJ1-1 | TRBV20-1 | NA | TGCAGTGCTAGAGATGGGGCGACCCGGGGGTACACTGAAGCTCTCTTT | CSARDGATRGYTEALF
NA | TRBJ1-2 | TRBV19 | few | TGTGCCAGTATCCCTGTGGTGGGTAACTATGGCTACACCTTC | CASIPVVGNYGYTF
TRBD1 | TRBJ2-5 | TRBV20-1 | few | TGCAGTGCTAGGACAGGGGATCAGAGGGAGACCCAGTACTTC | CSARTGDQRETQYF
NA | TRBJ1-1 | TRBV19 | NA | TGTGCCAGTAGTACATATCCTTACCCCTCGACTTACTTATTT | CASSTYPYPSTYLF
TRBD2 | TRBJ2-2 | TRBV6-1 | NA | TGTGCCAGCAGTGAACGTGTAAGCGGGAGGGCGAGGACCGGGGAGCTGTTTTTT | CASSERVSGRARTGELFF
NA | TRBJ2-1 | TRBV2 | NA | TGTGCCAGCAGTGATGTTCGGGACAATGAGCAGTTCTTC | CASSDVRDNEQFF
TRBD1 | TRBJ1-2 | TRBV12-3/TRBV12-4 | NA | TGTGCCAGCAGTCTGTGGACAGGGAAGTACTATGGCTACACCTTC | CASSLWTGKYYGYTF
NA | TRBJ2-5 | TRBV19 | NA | TGTGCCAGTAGTATAGGCGAGAGCGGACAGACCCAGTACTTC | CASSIGESGQTQYF
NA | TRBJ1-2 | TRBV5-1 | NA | TGCGCCAGCAGCTTGGCCGGGACATCCTCATTCTATGGCTACACCTTC | CASSLAGTSSFYGYTF
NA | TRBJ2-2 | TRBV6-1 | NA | TGTGCCAGCAGTCCCGGCCGGGGCAACGCGAACACCGGGGAGCTGTTTTTT | CASSPGRGNANTGELFF
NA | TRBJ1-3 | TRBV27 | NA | TGTGCCAGCAGTTTAAGGGCGGGATCGCCGACTGGAAACACCATATATTTT | CASSLRAGSPTGNTIYF
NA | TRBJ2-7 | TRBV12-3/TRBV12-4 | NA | TGTGCCAGCAGTCCTTACAGTTACTCCTACGAGCAGTACTTC | CASSPYSYSYEQYF
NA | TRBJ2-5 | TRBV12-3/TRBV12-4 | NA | TGTGCCAGCAGTTTCCGCGGGATCCAAGAGACCCAGTACTTC | CASSFRGIQETQYF
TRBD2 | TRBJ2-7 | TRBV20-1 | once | TGCAGTGCTAGACCACTCGGACTAGCGGACTACGAGCAGTACTTC | CSARPLGLADYEQYF
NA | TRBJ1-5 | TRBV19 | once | TGTGCCAGTAGTATCGGGGGGCGGGTGGATCAGCCCCAGCATTTT | CASSIGGRVDQPQHF
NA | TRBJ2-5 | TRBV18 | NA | TGTGCCAGCTCACCCGGCTCCTCCCAAGAGACCCAGTACTTC | CASSPGSSQETQYF
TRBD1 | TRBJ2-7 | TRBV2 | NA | TGTGCCAGCAGCTCACAGGGGGCTCCGCAGTACTTC | CASSSQGAPQYF
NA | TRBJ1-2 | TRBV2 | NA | TGTGCCAGCAGTGAAGGGGTGGGCGGCTACACCTTC | CASSEGVGGYTF
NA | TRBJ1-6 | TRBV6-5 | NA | TGTGCCAGCAGTTCACTCACTTCACCCCTCCACTTT | CASSSLTSPLHF
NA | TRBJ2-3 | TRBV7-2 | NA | TGTGCCAGCCTGGGCTCTAGAGCAGATACGCAGTATTTT | CASLGSRADTQYF
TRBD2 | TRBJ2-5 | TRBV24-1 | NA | TGTGCCACCAGTGACTTAAGCGGGAGTCGAGAGACCCAGTACTTC | CATSDLSGSRETQYF
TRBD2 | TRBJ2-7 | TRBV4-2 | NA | TGTGCCAGCAGCCAAGGACTAGCGGGCTCCTACGAGCAGTACTTC | CASSQGLAGSYEQYF
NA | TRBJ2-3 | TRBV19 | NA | TGTGCCAGTAGCGGTTTAGCAGGGCCTAGCACAGATACGCAGTATTTT | CASSGLAGPSTDTQYF
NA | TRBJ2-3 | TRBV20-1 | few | TGCAGTGCTAGAGACCCCGTCCCAGATACGCAGTATTTT | CSARDPVPDTQYF
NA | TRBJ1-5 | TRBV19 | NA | TGTGCCAGTAAGATGACCGTCGGCCCTCAGCCCCAGCATTTT | CASKMTVGPQPQHF
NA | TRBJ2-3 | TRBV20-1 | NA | TGCAGTGCTGAAACCGGGCGCTCCCTCGGTACGCAGTATTTT | CSAETGRSLGTQYF
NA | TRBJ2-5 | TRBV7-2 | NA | TGTGCCAGCAGCTTACGGATACAAGAGACCCAGTACTTC | CASSLRIQETQYF
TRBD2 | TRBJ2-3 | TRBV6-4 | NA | TGTGCCAGCAGTGACTCCCCGGGACTAGCGGGAGGCACAGATACGCAGTATTTT | CASSDSPGLAGGTDTQYF
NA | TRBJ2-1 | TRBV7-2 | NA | TGTGCCAGCAGCCCAACTTCGGATGAGCAGTTCTTC | CASSPTSDEQFF
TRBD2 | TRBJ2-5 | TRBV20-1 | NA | TGCAGTGCTAGGGTACAGGGACTAGCGGGAAGTCCGGAGACCCAGTACTTC | CSARVQGLAGSPETQYF
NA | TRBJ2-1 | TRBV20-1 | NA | TGCAGTGCTAGTTACAGGACCAATGAGCAGTTCTTC | CSASYRTNEQFF
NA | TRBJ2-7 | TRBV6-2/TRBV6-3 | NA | TGTGCCAGCTCGGATTATTACGAGCAGTACTTC | CASSDYYEQYF
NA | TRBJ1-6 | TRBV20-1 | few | TGCAGTGCCAAGACAGGAGATTCACCCCTCCACTTT | CSAKTGDSPLHF
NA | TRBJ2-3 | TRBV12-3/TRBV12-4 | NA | TGTGCCAGCAGTCGTTTGCCAGATACGCAGTATTTT | CASSRLPDTQYF
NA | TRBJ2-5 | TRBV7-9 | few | TGTGCCAGCCTTCCCGGTTTAGGCTTCGGACTCCAAGAGACCCAGTACTTC | CASLPGLGFGLQETQYF
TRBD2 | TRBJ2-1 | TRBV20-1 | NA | TGCAGTGCTCTCGGGAGGGGCCTCAATGAGCAGTTCTTC | CSALGRGLNEQFF